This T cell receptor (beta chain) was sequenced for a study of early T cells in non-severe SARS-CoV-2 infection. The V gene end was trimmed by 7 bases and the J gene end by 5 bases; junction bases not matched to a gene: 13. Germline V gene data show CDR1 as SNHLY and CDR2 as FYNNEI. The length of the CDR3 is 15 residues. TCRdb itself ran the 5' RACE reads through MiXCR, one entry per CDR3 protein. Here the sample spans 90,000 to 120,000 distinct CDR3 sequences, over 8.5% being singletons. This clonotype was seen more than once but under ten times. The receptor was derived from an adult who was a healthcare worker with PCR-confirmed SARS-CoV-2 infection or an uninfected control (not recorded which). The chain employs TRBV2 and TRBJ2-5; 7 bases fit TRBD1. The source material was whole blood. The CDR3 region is CASKEDTGAYETQYF. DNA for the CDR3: TGTGCCAGCAAGGAAGATACAGGGGCTTACGAGACCCAGTACTTC.